Listed below are T cell receptor beta chains from one sample, sequenced in a study of Tregs in tolerant kidney transplant recipients. Clones were read by immunoSEQ multiplex PCR, and TCRdb kept only the in-frame ones, dropping some. The sample has around 78,000 clones, around 90% seen once; the top ten hold around 0.32%. The sample was Tregs from blood, taken before the transplant. The receptors shown here come from a human donor who received a combined kidney and bone marrow transplant. CDR3s include the opening cysteine and the closing phenylalanine or tryptophan. The order of the fields is J gene, V gene, CDR3 protein.

>TRBJ2-1|TRBV18
CASSPLEGPHNEQFF
>TRBJ1-2|TRBV7-9
CASREGQGDYGYTF
>TRBJ1-3|TRBV4-1
CASSQDPQGAAGNTIYF
>TRBJ2-7|TRBV27
CASSRGGGKVYEQYF
>TRBJ1-3|TRBV5-1
CASSLANSGNTIYF
>TRBJ1-2|TRBV6-6
CASSPLGGYTF
>TRBJ1-3|TRBV1
CTSSHRTGNTIYF
>NA|TRBV9
CASSATGTSASYEQYF
>TRBJ1-5|TRBV2
CASSVRGLSNQPQHF
>TRBJ1-2|TRBV27
CASSGGGLGGGYTF
>TRBJ2-2|TRBV27
CASSFSRGTGELFF
>TRBJ1-5|TRBV5-1
CASSLGQNQPQHF
>TRBJ2-2|TRBV5-1
CASSLTSVEVTGELFF
>TRBJ1-1|TRBV6-1
CASSERGARGEAFF
>TRBJ2-3|TRBV7-2
CASSLRTSGSTDTQYF
>TRBJ1-4|TRBV7-9
CASSLEEPGGEKLFF
>TRBJ2-1|TRBV11-3
CASSLRLAYNEQFF
>TRBJ2-3|TRBV6-1
CASSVLRVLYF
>TRBJ2-2|TRBV27
CASSHVGISGTGTTGELFF
>TRBJ2-1|TRBV6-6
CASRRAGGDYNEQFF
>TRBJ1-1|TRBV28
CASSRTGGLNTEAFF
>TRBJ1-4|TRBV28
CASSWPVGKTNEKLFF
>TRBJ2-1|TRBV11-3
CASSLTDASYNEQFF
>TRBJ2-1|TRBV7-2
CASSLGDEQFF
>TRBJ1-1|TRBV27
CASSLSRDRVKGTEAFF
>TRBJ2-3|TRBV5-4
CASSPQTGTNRDTQYF
>TRBJ1-2|TRBV25-1
CASSLDSLGNGYTF
>TRBJ2-3|TRBV5-6
CASSLLTGPSSTDTQYF
>TRBJ2-5|TRBV28
CASSMGERTQETQYF
>TRBJ2-7|TRBV28
CASSFSVVEQYF
>TRBJ1-1|TRBV18
CASWGTMNTEAFF
>NA|TRBV18
CASSPDRDRYEQYF
>TRBJ2-7|TRBV6-6
CASSNFQLSSYEQYF
>TRBJ2-7|TRBV6-6
CASSYPTDYEQYF
>TRBJ2-6|TRBV4-3
CASSFYRGFSGANVLTF
>TRBJ1-3|TRBV5-6
CASSKDRGDTIYF
>TRBJ2-1|TRBV7-6
CASSRSPYNEQFF
>TRBJ2-7|TRBV5-4
CASSARTSGNVYEQYF
>TRBJ2-6|TRBV5-4
CASSFQLLSGANVLTF
>TRBJ2-2|TRBV2
CASRQGRRDTGELFF
>TRBJ2-1|TRBV7-9
CASSPGTGVGNEQFF
>TRBJ2-4|TRBV15
CATSRSVPGNPRNIQYF
>TRBJ1-3|TRBV6-6
CASSQTGAGNTIYF
>TRBJ1-1|TRBV7-8
CASSPGWENTEAFF
>TRBJ2-7|TRBV6-6
CASRNRDTTYEQYF
>TRBJ2-3|TRBV19
CASSLDTDTQYF
>TRBJ2-6|TRBV7-8
CASTTIRNSGANVLTF
>TRBJ1-4|TRBV5-1
CASSFGAGQGNEKLFF
>TRBJ2-5|TRBV2
CASSEKTQYF
>TRBJ1-1|TRBV12-5
CASGSGGGGNTEAFF
>TRBJ2-7|TRBV5-1
CASGGDSYEQYF
>TRBJ2-2|TRBV11-2
CASSLGDGLFTGELFF
>TRBJ2-7|TRBV28
CASTPGAFATHEQYF
>TRBJ1-4|TRBV25-1
CASSEFAPGREKLFF
>TRBJ1-1|TRBV21-1
CASSKGGTAF